These 21 T cell receptor beta chains originate from one sample sequenced in a study of T-cell reconstitution after alpha-beta-depleted transplantation in children. A library of TCRbeta sequences, prepared with unique molecular identifiers, was generated. A single record per CDR3 protein comes from TCRdb applying MiXCR to the PCR reads. In the table there are 400,000 to 450,000 distinct CDR3 sequences, around two fifths of which are singletons. The specimen was PBMCs, collected before TCRalphabeta/CD19-depleted stem cell transplant. The receptors derive from a girl aged 2-10 years with aplastic anemia, due to receive a stem cell transplant.

In this sample, this clonotype turned up a few times. The chain has TRBV3-1 and TRBJ1-1; maybe TRBD1 (5 bases). Per germline, CDR1 LGHDT and CDR2 YNNKEL (reference sequence). V gave up 6 bases and J gave up 4 bases, with 9 bases separating them. The CDR3 has 12 residues. The CDR3 bases are TGTGCCAGCAGGGGGGGGGGCACTGAAGCTTTCTTT. Translated, it gives CASRGGGTEAFF.

The V gene is TRBV20-1, the J gene TRBJ1-1; TRBD1 matches at 7 bases. CDR1 and CDR2 (germline): DFQATT, SNEGSKA (reference sequence). CDR3 length: 15 amino acids. Trimming took 5 bases from V and 1 from J; bases not matched to a gene: 10. This CDR3 is CSAGRVDRANTEAFF. As DNA, the CDR3 is TGCAGTGCTGGGCGCGTAGACAGGGCGAACACTGAAGCTTTCTTT.

This clonotype has ten or more counts. The chain uses TRBV7-9 and TRBJ1-1, with TRBD1 identical over 7 bases. V dropped 7 bases and J dropped 3; count of bases not matched to a gene: 14. The CDR3 covers 16 residues. Germline CDR1 and CDR2: SEHNR and FQNEAQ (reference sequence). CDR3 DNA sequence: TGTGCCAGCACCCCCAGGGGGGCCGTCTTGGACACTGAAGCTTTCTTT. It translates to CASTPRGAVLDTEAFF.

This clonotype was observed many times. The V gene is TRBV12-3 or TRBV12-4, the J gene TRBJ2-7; 11 bases are shared with TRBD1. V lost 5 bases and J lost 4; bases outside the gene matches: 4. The CDR3 sequence is 14 residues long. CDR3 amino acids: CASSPGQGAYEQYF. CDR3 DNA sequence: TGTGCCAGCAGTCCCGGACAGGGGGCATACGAGCAGTACTTC.

The chain employs TRBV7-9 and TRBJ2-7; TRBD1 might be the D (7 bases). V was clipped by 4 bases and J by 0 bases, with 19 bases between them. This CDR3 has 17 amino acids. Germline CDR1 SEHNR, CDR2 FQNEAQ (reference sequence). CDR3 sequence (DNA): TGTGCCAGCAGCTATTCCGGAGGGACAGCCAACTCCTACGAGCAGTACTTC. Protein: CASSYSGGTANSYEQYF.

The rearrangement links TRBV6-5 to TRBJ2-7; D may be TRBD1 (6 bases). CDR1 and CDR2 (germline): MNHEY, SVGAGI. This CDR3 contains 13 residues. V was clipped by 2 bases and J by 2 bases, with 7 bases between them. The CDR3 region has the DNA TGTGCCAGCAGTTACGGACAGCCCTACGAGCAGTACTTC. It codes for CASSYGQPYEQYF.

V is TRBV29-1 and J is TRBJ2-5; 8 nucleotides align to TRBD2. Germline CDR1 is SQVTM and CDR2 is ANQGSEA. The CDR3 runs to 14 residues. J was trimmed by 0 bases and V by 5 bases; bases with no gene match: 5. The CDR3 reads CSVSLAVYQETQYF. Written as DNA, the CDR3 is TGCAGCGTTTCACTAGCGGTGTACCAAGAGACCCAGTACTTC.

The chain is built from TRBV12-3 or TRBV12-4 and TRBJ2-5; unclear D gene. The CDR3 sequence is 12 residues long. V was cut by 4 bases and J by 6 bases, with 9 bases left in between. This CDR3 is CASSWSRQTQYF. CDR3 bases: TGTGCCAGCAGTTGGAGCCGGCAGACCCAGTACTTC.

The CDR3 region has the DNA TGCAGTGCTAAAGTCGGATATAACTATGGCTACACCTTC. Translated, it gives CSAKVGYNYGYTF. The J gene is TRBJ1-2, the V gene TRBV20-1; no firm D call. The germline CDR1 and CDR2 sequences are DFQATT and SNEGSKA (reference sequence). The CDR3 runs 13 residues. V was clipped by 4 bases and J by 1 base, with 10 bases between them.

The rearrangement joins TRBV6-1 to TRBJ2-7; 8 positions agree with TRBD2. V dropped 6 bases and J dropped 1; count of bases not matched to a gene: 5. CDR1 MNHNS and CDR2 SASEGT come from the germline V gene. The CDR3 totals 14 residues. The CDR3 loop reads CASSRSGDSYEQYF. Written as DNA, the CDR3 is TGTGCCAGCAGCCGTAGCGGGGATTCCTACGAGCAGTACTTC.

This clonotype was recorded at least ten times. This chain joins TRBV29-1 and TRBJ2-1; tentatively, D is TRBD1 (6 bases). The CDR3 is 14 residues long. Germline V gene data show CDR1 as SQVTM and CDR2 as ANQGSEA. The V and J ends lost 7 bases and 5 bases respectively, with 18 bases between them. The CDR3 spells CSATFGTPNNEQFF. Written as DNA, the CDR3 is TGCAGCGCTACGTTCGGGACACCAAACAATGAGCAGTTCTTC.

This chain joins TRBV6-1 and TRBJ1-1, with D maybe TRBD1 (5 bases). Germline CDR1 MNHNS, CDR2 SASEGT. This CDR3 is built from 15 residues. V lost 6 bases, J lost 4 bases, and 18 bases lay in between. Here the CDR3 DNA reads TGTGCCAGCAGACCCTCCGGGACCCTAACCACTGAAGCTTTCTTT. This gives the protein CASRPSGTLTTEAFF.

The chain links TRBV6-5 to TRBJ2-7; 9 bases map to TRBD1. After removal of 4 bases from V and 6 bases from J, the junction contained 13 bases not matched to a gene. Germline CDR1 reads MNHEY; CDR2 reads SVGAGI. The CDR3 is 16 residues long. The CDR3 coding sequence is TGTGCCAGCAGTTTCTTACCCGGGACAGGGTCGGGCGAGCAGTACTTC. Its protein product is CASSFLPGTGSGEQYF.

This clonotype showed up just a few times. CDR3 amino acids: CASTPLYGRGHNEQFF. CDR3 coding DNA: TGTGCCAGCACCCCTCTGTACGGGAGGGGCCACAATGAGCAGTTCTTC. The gene calls are TRBV12-3 or TRBV12-4 and TRBJ2-1, with 8 nucleotides matching TRBD2. With 7 bases clipped from V and 5 bases from J, the junction kept 13 bases outside the gene matches. The CDR3 sequence is 16 residues long.

This clonotype was observed at least ten times. J is TRBJ1-2 and V is TRBV5-6; possibly TRBD1 for D (5 bases). The CDR3 has 13 residues. Per germline, CDR1 SGHDT and CDR2 YYEEEE. With 4 bases removed from V and 4 bases from J, the gap between germline ends came to 11 bases. The CDR3 region is CASSGDYGYGYTF. CDR3 coding DNA: TGTGCCAGCAGCGGGGACTATGGCTATGGCTACACCTTC. The whole variable domain, remainder taken from reference TRBV5-6 and TRBJ1-2, is DAGVTQSPTHLIKTRGQQVTLRCSPKSGHDTVSWYQQALGQGPQFIFQYYEEEERQRGNFPDRFSGHQFPNYSSELNVNALLLGDSALYLCASSGDYGYGYTFGSGTRLTVV.

The gene calls are TRBV6-5 and TRBJ2-7, with D possibly matching TRBD1 (6 bases). Trimming took off 2 bases at V and 5 bases at J, with 16 bases between the two ends. This CDR3 comprises 15 residues. The germline gives CDR1 MNHEY, CDR2 SVGAGI. The CDR3 coding sequence is TGTGCCAGCAGTTACCAGAACAGGGTCGGGCACGAGCAGTACTTC. Its translation is CASSYQNRVGHEQYF.

V usage is TRBV5-6 and J usage is TRBJ2-3, with a tentative D call TRBD2 (5 bases). CDR1 and CDR2 (germline): SGHDT, YYEEEE. The CDR3 sequence is 13 residues long. Trimming removed 4 bases from V and 4 bases from J, with 10 bases in between. For the CDR3, the DNA is TGTGCCAGCAGCGAAGGGAGCGCAGATACGCAGTATTTT. It codes for CASSEGSADTQYF. The full variable domain, rest sourced from reference TRBV5-6 and TRBJ2-3, is DAGVTQSPTHLIKTRGQQVTLRCSPKSGHDTVSWYQQALGQGPQFIFQYYEEEERQRGNFPDRFSGHQFPNYSSELNVNALLLGDSALYLCASSEGSADTQYFGPGTRLTVL.

The V call is TRBV11-2, the J call TRBJ2-7, with no clear D. Germline V gene data show CDR1 as SGHAT and CDR2 as FQNNGV. The V end was cut by 4 bases, the J end by 2 bases, with 15 bases between. The CDR3 runs 15 residues. The CDR3 spells CASSSESGPTYEQYF. As DNA, the CDR3 is TGTGCCAGCAGCTCGGAGTCGGGCCCTACCTACGAGCAGTACTTC. Filled out from reference TRBV11-2 and TRBJ2-7, the complete variable domain reads EAGVAQSPRYKIIEKRQSVAFWCNPISGHATLYWYQQILGQGPKLLIQFQNNGVVDDSQLPKDRFSAERLKGVDSTLKIQPAKLEDSAVYLCASSSESGPTYEQYFGPGTRLTVT.

This clonotype appeared many times. The genes are TRBV10-1 and TRBJ2-1; 13 positions agree with TRBD2. V lost 11 bases, J lost 9 bases, and 7 bases stayed unmatched. The CDR3 sequence is 13 residues long. Germline V CDR1 and CDR2: WNHNN, SYGVQD (reference sequence). The CDR3 DNA reads TGCGCCTCGGGACTAGCGGGAATAGGTGAGCAGTTCTTC. This sequence encodes CASGLAGIGEQFF.

The table lists this clonotype with many counts. This rearrangement joins TRBV3-1 to TRBJ2-4; D is uncertain. CDR1 LGHDT and CDR2 YNNKEL come from the germline V gene (reference sequence). V lost 1 base and J lost 0, with 10 bases in between. This CDR3 is 16 amino acids long. CDR3 region: CASSQAEARAKNIQYF. The DNA of the CDR3 is TGTGCCAGCAGCCAAGCAGAGGCTCGAGCCAAAAACATTCAGTACTTC.

This clonotype has more than one count but fewer than ten. The chain uses TRBV20-1 and TRBJ1-1; D gene ambiguous. The germline V gene has CDR1 DFQATT and CDR2 SNEGSKA (reference sequence). The CDR3 covers 15 residues. The ends were cut back, 6 bases at V and 1 base at J, with 18 bases in the middle. CDR3 coding DNA: TGCAGTGCCCGCGACCTCGAGGGCTCGAACACTGAAGCTTTCTTT. The encoded protein is CSARDLEGSNTEAFF.